These 22 T cell receptor beta chains share one sample of origin, sequenced in a study of cytotoxic CD8 clonotypes in ibrutinib-treated CLL. Assay: immunoSEQ multiplex PCR; the TCRdb copy retains only in-frame clones and omits some. The sample lists about 68,000 clones, over 75% occurring once. The material sequenced was PBMCs, taken at disease progression, from a patient treated with ibrutinib. The receptors were gathered from a human donor with chronic lymphocytic leukemia.

Here the CDR3 reads CASSLGPLGDTEAFF. The CDR3 DNA sequence: TGCGCCAGCAGCTTGGGTCCGCTAGGAGACACTGAAGCTTTCTTT. This sequence joins TRBV5-1 and TRBJ1-1; D call uncertain. V lost 0 bases, J lost 3 bases, and 12 bases lay in between. The CDR3 runs to 15 residues. Per germline, CDR1 SGHRS and CDR2 YFSETQ.

This chain connects TRBV10-3 to TRBJ2-3; D gene uncertain. The V end was cut by 0 bases, the J end by 1 base, with 5 bases between. The germline V gene encodes CDR1 ENHRY and CDR2 SYGVKD. This CDR3 spans 14 amino acids. CDR3 loop: CAISESEGTDTQYF. As DNA, the CDR3 is TGTGCCATCAGTGAGTCTGAGGGCACAGATACGCAGTATTTT.

The chain links TRBV7-2 to TRBJ1-6, with no clear D. Germline values: CDR1 SGHTA, CDR2 FQGNSA. There are 14 residues in the CDR3. V was cut by 4 bases and J by 9 bases, with 13 bases left in between. CDR3 in DNA: TGTGCCAGCAGCTCCCAACCAACGGGTTCACCCCTCCACTTT. It yields the protein CASSSQPTGSPLHF.

Only a few counts were recorded for this clone. The J gene is TRBJ2-1, the V gene TRBV10-3, with D perhaps matching TRBD1 (6 bases). The germline gives CDR1 ENHRY, CDR2 SYGVKD. V lost 6 bases to trimming and J lost 6 bases, with 12 bases between them. The CDR3 sequence is 13 residues long. CDR3 sequence: CAIRIGTPNEQFF. As DNA, the CDR3 is TGTGCCATCAGGATCGGGACACCCAATGAGCAGTTCTTC.

The chain recombines TRBV10-3 with TRBJ2-7, with D unclear. Germline lookup yields CDR1 ENHRY and CDR2 SYGVKD. This CDR3 has 11 amino acids. The V end was cut by 11 bases, the J end by 3 bases, with 11 bases between. The CDR3 sequence is CAVLQNYEQYF. The CDR3 DNA sequence: TGTGCCGTGCTACAGAACTACGAGCAGTACTTC.

V usage is TRBV5-1 and J usage is TRBJ2-2; no clear D gene. The CDR3 runs 15 residues. CDR1 is SGHRS and CDR2 is YFSETQ in the germline V gene. V lost 0 bases, J lost 0 bases, and 6 bases lay in between. CDR3: CASSLVAANTGELFF. DNA for the CDR3: TGCGCCAGCAGCTTGGTTGCCGCGAACACCGGGGAGCTGTTTTTT.

V usage is TRBV16 and J usage is TRBJ1-2; D remains ambiguous. Trimming removed 3 bases at V and 3 bases at J, with 14 bases between. The CDR3 contains 15 residues. CDR1 and CDR2 from the germline V gene are KGHSY and FQNENV. CDR3 in amino acids: CASSHRRHFYYGYTF. The CDR3 region has the DNA TGTGCCAGCAGCCATCGTCGGCACTTTTACTATGGCTACACCTTC.

In its sample, this clone was seen many times. This rearrangement joins TRBV27 to TRBJ2-7, with a tentative D call TRBD2 (7 bases). Trimming took off 6 bases at V and 2 bases at J, with 17 bases between the two ends. This CDR3 contains 15 residues. From germline, CDR1 is MNHEY and CDR2 SMNVEV (reference sequence). CDR3 protein: CASRRRGGTPYEQYF. The CDR3 DNA reads TGTGCCAGCAGACGGAGGGGGGGGACCCCCTACGAGCAGTACTTC.

The chain is built from TRBV5-4 and TRBJ2-7, with D perhaps TRBD1 or TRBD2 (6 bases each). V lost 2 bases, J lost 3 bases, and 15 bases lay in between. The CDR3 consists of 15 residues. Germline CDR1 and CDR2: SGHNT and YYREEE (reference sequence). The CDR3: CASSFGERGVYEQYF. The CDR3 DNA sequence: TGTGCCAGCAGCTTCGGGGAGAGGGGGGTCTACGAGCAGTACTTC.

This chain joins TRBV5-1 and TRBJ2-5, with 11 bases lining up with TRBD2. This CDR3 has 16 residues. Germline loops: CDR1 SGHRS, CDR2 YFSETQ. Trimming cost V 3 bases and J 5 bases; bases outside gene matches: 9. The DNA of the CDR3 is TGCGCCAGCAGCTCTGTCCTAGCGGGGGGCGGGGAGACCCAGTACTTC. It yields the protein CASSSVLAGGGETQYF. Combining the CDR3 with reference TRBV5-1 and TRBJ2-5 gives the whole variable domain KAGVTQTPRYLIKTRGQQVTLSCSPISGHRSVSWYQQTPGQGLQFLFEYFSETQRNKGNFPGRFSGRQFSNSRSEMNVSTLELGDSALYLCASSSVLAGGGETQYFGPGTRLLVL.

V gene TRBV6-1 combines with J gene TRBJ2-7; 7 bases match TRBD1. With 6 bases clipped from V and 2 bases from J, the junction kept 7 bases outside the gene matches. The germline V gene encodes CDR1 MNHNS and CDR2 SASEGT. The CDR3 has 14 amino acids. CDR3 DNA: TGTGCCAGCAGCTTGACAGGGAGTACCTACGAGCAGTACTTC. Residues: CASSLTGSTYEQYF.

The J gene is TRBJ2-3, the V gene TRBV28, with D perhaps TRBD1 (6 bases). The germline gives CDR1 MDHEN, CDR2 SYDVKM. The CDR3 runs 16 residues. V lost 6 bases to trimming and J lost 3 bases, with 19 bases between them. CDR3: CASRVQGAVKTDTQYF. DNA of the CDR3: TGTGCCAGCAGGGTACAGGGAGCGGTTAAGACAGATACGCAGTATTTT.

The chain uses TRBV2 and TRBJ2-3, with 8 bases that match TRBD2. Germline lookup yields CDR1 SNHLY and CDR2 FYNNEI. The CDR3 spans 14 residues. With V trimmed by 6 bases and J by 5 bases, 7 bases remained unmatched. The CDR3 region has the DNA TGTGCCAGCAGAATTAGCGGGACCTTAGATACGCAGTATTTT. Amino acid sequence: CASRISGTLDTQYF.

The rearrangement joins TRBV11-1 to TRBJ2-2; TRBD1 is a possible D gene (6 bases). The CDR3 is 14 amino acids. Germline V gene sequence: CDR1 SGHAT, CDR2 FQDESV (reference sequence). Trimming pared 1 base from V and 4 bases from J, leaving 7 bases between. CDR3 in amino acids: CASSLGTVTGELFF. CDR3 nucleotides: TGTGCCAGCAGCTTAGGGACAGTCACCGGGGAGCTGTTTTTT.

The chain's CDR3 is CASRFSGTGKGYTF. The CDR3 nucleotides are TGTGCCAGCAGGTTTTCCGGGACAGGGAAAGGCTACACCTTC. The V call is TRBV6-5, the J call TRBJ1-2; 9 nucleotides match TRBD1. The V gene's germline CDR1 is MNHEY and CDR2 SVGAGI. The CDR3 is 14 amino acids. V lost 6 bases to trimming and J lost 8 bases; unmatched junction nucleotides: 10.

This chain uses TRBV9 with TRBJ2-7; 10 positions match TRBD2. Germline V gene lookup returns CDR1 SGDLS and CDR2 YYNGEE. Trimming cost V 6 bases and J 5 bases; bases outside gene matches: 11. There are 15 residues in the CDR3. In nucleotides, the CDR3 is TGTGCCAGCACCTCCGCCGGGACTAGCGCCGACGAGCAGTACTTC. Translated, it gives CASTSAGTSADEQYF.

The gene calls are TRBV5-1 and TRBJ2-7, with 9 bases matching TRBD1. Germline CDR1 and CDR2: SGHRS and YFSETQ. V was clipped by 0 bases and J by 6 bases; unmatched bases: 4. The CDR3 length is 14 residues. CDR3 residues: CASSLAGQGPEQYF. CDR3 in DNA: TGCGCCAGCAGCTTGGCAGGACAGGGGCCCGAGCAGTACTTC.

The chain joins TRBV19 to TRBJ1-5, with D possibly being TRBD1 (5 bases). The CDR3 consists of 14 residues. Trimming removed 8 bases at V and 2 bases at J, with 13 bases between. Germline V gene lookup returns CDR1 LNHDA and CDR2 SQIVND (reference sequence). CDR3 sequence reads: CASAPGDGNQPQHF. The DNA for the CDR3 is TGTGCCAGTGCCCCGGGGGACGGCAATCAGCCCCAGCATTTT.

The genes are TRBV5-1 and TRBJ2-7, with D perhaps matching TRBD1 (5 bases). This CDR3 contains 16 residues. Per germline, CDR1 SGHRS and CDR2 YFSETQ. V gave up 0 bases and J gave up 2 bases, with 15 bases separating them. CDR3 coding DNA: TGCGCCAGCAGCTTGGCCATCTCAGGGTTTGCCTACGAGCAGTACTTC. Protein product: CASSLAISGFAYEQYF.

The genes are TRBV19 and TRBJ1-5, with D maybe TRBD1 (5 bases). CDR1 LNHDA and CDR2 SQIVND come from the germline V gene (reference sequence). The CDR3 consists of 14 residues. With 8 bases removed from V and 2 bases from J, the gap between germline ends came to 13 bases. CDR3 nucleotides: TGTGCCAGTTGGACACCGCGGGGCAATCAGCCCCAGCATTTT. It is translated as CASWTPRGNQPQHF.

The rearrangement links TRBV7-2 to TRBJ2-5, with a weak D call TRBD1 (6 bases). The CDR3 has 13 residues. CDR1 and CDR2 (germline): SGHTA, FQGNSA. V was pared by 3 bases and J by 4 bases, with 9 bases between. Written as DNA, the CDR3 is TGTGCCAGCAGCTTCGGCAGGGGAGAGACCCAGTACTTC. Its translation: CASSFGRGETQYF.

This chain links TRBV6-1 with TRBJ1-5; D gene uncertain. This CDR3 has 15 residues. V was pared by 10 bases and J by 1 base, with 17 bases between. Germline CDR1 and CDR2: MNHNS and SASEGT. In DNA form, the CDR3 reads TGTGCCACCGAACCACGAACAGCAAGCAATCAGCCCCAGCATTTT. Its protein is CATEPRTASNQPQHF.